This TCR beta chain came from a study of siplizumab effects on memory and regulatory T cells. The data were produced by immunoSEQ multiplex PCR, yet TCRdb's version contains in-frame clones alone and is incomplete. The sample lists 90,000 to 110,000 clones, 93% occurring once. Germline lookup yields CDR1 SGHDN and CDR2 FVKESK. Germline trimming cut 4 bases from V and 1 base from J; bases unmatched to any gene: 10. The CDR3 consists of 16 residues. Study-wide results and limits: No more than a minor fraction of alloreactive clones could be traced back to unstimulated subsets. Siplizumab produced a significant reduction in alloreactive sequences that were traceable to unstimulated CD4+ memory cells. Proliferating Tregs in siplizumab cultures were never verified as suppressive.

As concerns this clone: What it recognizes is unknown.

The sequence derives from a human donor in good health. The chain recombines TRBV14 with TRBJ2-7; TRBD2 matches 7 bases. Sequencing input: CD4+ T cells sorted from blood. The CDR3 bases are TGTGCCAGCAGCCGACGGCTCGGTAGCGGGTCCTACGAGCAGTACTTC. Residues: CASSRRLGSGSYEQYF. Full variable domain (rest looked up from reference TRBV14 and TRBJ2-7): EAGVTQFPSHSVIEKGQTVTLRCDPISGHDNLYWYRRVMGKEIKFLLHFVKESKQDESGMPNNRFLAERTGGTYSTLKVQPAELEDSGVYFCASSRRLGSGSYEQYFGPGTRLTVT.